One and the same sample provided the 20 T cell receptor beta chains below, sequenced in a study of blood T cell repertoires in COVID-19. Profiled with immunoSEQ multiplex PCR; TCRdb holds only in-frame clones, not every one. The table has 250,000 to 300,000 clones, about 90% seen once. The sequenced sample consisted of peripheral blood. The source is a woman aged 30 to 39 with COVID-19, enrolled during active disease.

This chain links TRBV11-2 with TRBJ2-7, with D perhaps matching TRBD2 (6 bases). This CDR3 comprises 14 residues. Germline V gene sequence: CDR1 SGHAT, CDR2 FQNNGV. Trimming stripped 0 bases from V and 7 bases from J, with 13 bases between. Written as DNA, the CDR3 is TGTGCCAGCAGCTTAGATCTAGCGTCAGGAGAGCAGTACTTC. Its translation: CASSLDLASGEQYF.

The chain joins TRBV15 to TRBJ2-5; possibly TRBD2 for D (6 bases). V dropped 3 bases and J dropped 5 bases, with 19 bases sitting between them. The CDR3 is 16 amino acids. Per germline, CDR1 LNHNV and CDR2 YYDKDF (reference sequence). Written as DNA, the CDR3 is TGTGCCACCAGCAGTTTACTAGCAGGAGTTTGGGAGACCCAGTACTTC. Amino acid sequence: CATSSLLAGVWETQYF.

The chain employs TRBV28 and TRBJ1-2; no definite D call. This CDR3 spans 14 amino acids. Trimming shortened V by 3 bases and J by 5 bases, and 13 bases separated the two germline ends. CDR1 is MDHEN, CDR2 SYDVKM, per germline. This chain's CDR3 is CASSFVRLRYGYTF. Written as DNA, the CDR3 is TGTGCCAGCAGTTTTGTTAGACTAAGATATGGCTACACCTTC.

The chain combines TRBV9 with TRBJ2-3, with TRBD2 identical over 8 bases. This CDR3 comprises 17 residues. Germline lookup yields CDR1 SGDLS and CDR2 YYNGEE. Losses at the gene ends were 0 bases for V and 3 bases for J; bases not matched to a gene: 9. CDR3 residues: CASSVERLAGFTDTQYF. The CDR3 DNA sequence: TGTGCCAGCAGCGTAGAAAGGCTAGCGGGTTTTACAGATACGCAGTATTTT.

The genes are TRBV12-2 and TRBJ2-7; the table assigns TRBD1, which was not confirmed against the DNA. TRBV12-2 is termed a pseudogene. The CDR3 consists of 14 residues. Written as DNA, the CDR3 is TGTGCAAGTCGCCCTAGACGGACAAACTACGAGCAGTACTTC. This sequence encodes CASRPRRTNYEQYF.

CDR3 nucleotides: TGTGCCAGCAGCCAAGATCTCACTAGCGGGGGGGCCTCAGATACGCAGTATTTT. Amino acid sequence: CASSQDLTSGGASDTQYF. The chain couples TRBV3-1 (or the pseudogene TRBV3-2) to TRBJ2-3; TRBD2 aligns across 13 bases. The V gene's germline CDR1 is LGHDT and CDR2 YNNKEL (reference sequence). The V and J ends lost 0 bases and 4 bases, in that order; junction bases with no gene match: 7. This CDR3 comprises 18 residues.

The rearrangement links TRBV14 to TRBJ2-1; TRBD2 aligns across 10 bases. The CDR3 extends over 15 amino acids. The V and J ends lost 1 base and 3 bases, in that order; junction bases with no gene match: 0. The germline V gene encodes CDR1 SGHDN and CDR2 FVKESK. The DNA for the CDR3 is TGTGCCAGCAGCCAAGGACTAGCGGGCTACAATGAGCAGTTCTTC. Translation: CASSQGLAGYNEQFF.

This chain uses TRBV7-9 with TRBJ2-3; D is perhaps TRBD2 (6 bases). The CDR3 is made up of 13 amino acids. Germline assignment: CDR1 SEHNR and CDR2 FQNEAQ (reference sequence). With 3 bases removed from V and 8 bases from J, the gap between germline ends came to 12 bases. CDR3 DNA: TGTGCCAGCAGCTTGGGTGGCGGGGTTACGCAGTATTTT. The encoded protein is CASSLGGGVTQYF.

The genes are TRBV14 and TRBJ2-7; D is unresolved. The germline CDR1 and CDR2 sequences are SGHDN and FVKESK. Trimming shortened V by 0 bases and J by 2 bases, and 2 bases separated the two germline ends. This CDR3 comprises 12 residues. CDR3 nucleotide sequence: TGTGCCAGCAGCCAAGACACCTACGAGCAGTACTTC. This codes for CASSQDTYEQYF.

The J gene is TRBJ1-2, the V gene TRBV24-1, with D maybe TRBD1 (5 bases). V lost 2 bases and J 4 bases, leaving 7 bases between the germline ends. The germline gives CDR1 KGHDR, CDR2 SFDVKD. CDR3 length equals 13 residues. CDR3 residues: CATSDSGGYGYTF. The CDR3 nucleotides are TGTGCCACCAGTGATTCGGGGGGCTATGGCTACACCTTC.

The chain combines TRBV7-2 with TRBJ2-2; D not certain. The germline V gene has CDR1 SGHTA and CDR2 FQGNSA. V lost 6 bases, J lost 7 bases, and 6 bases lay in between. The CDR3 has 11 residues. CDR3 in DNA: TGTGCCAGCAGGCGGATCGGGGAGCTGTTTTTT. Protein sequence: CASRRIGELFF. The full variable domain, with the rest looked up from reference TRBV7-2 and TRBJ2-2, is GAGVSQSPSNKVTEKGKDVELRCDPISGHTALYWYRQSLGQGLEFLIYFQGNSAPDKSGLPSDRFSAERTGGSVSTLTIQRTQQEDSAVYLCASRRIGELFFGEGSRLTVL.

The chain links TRBV5-4 to TRBJ2-5; the match to TRBD1 covers 9 bases. This CDR3 has 15 residues. Germline V gives CDR1 SGHNT, CDR2 YYREEE (reference sequence). V lost 3 bases and J lost 5; bases outside the gene matches: 8. CDR3 sequence: CASSYPQGAEETQYF. In nucleotides, the CDR3 is TGTGCCAGCAGCTACCCACAGGGGGCCGAGGAGACCCAGTACTTC.

CDR3 residues: CASSPGTGVLNEQFF. DNA for the CDR3: TGTGCCAGCAGCCCCGGGACAGGGGTTTTAAATGAGCAGTTCTTC. This chain joins TRBV3-1 (or the pseudogene TRBV3-2) and TRBJ2-1; TRBD1 agrees at 10 bases. This CDR3 comprises 15 residues. V dropped 4 bases and J dropped 7; count of bases not matched to a gene: 7. The germline V gene encodes CDR1 LGHDT and CDR2 YNNKEL (reference sequence).

The chain uses TRBV7-2 and TRBJ2-4; possibly TRBD1 for D (5 bases). The ends were cut back, 4 bases at V and 12 bases at J, with 16 bases in the middle. This CDR3 is built from 13 residues. CDR1 and CDR2 from the germline V gene are SGHTA and FQGNSA. As DNA, the CDR3 is TGTGCCAGCAGCTCCGAGCCACAGGCCAATCAGTACTTC. Translating gives CASSSEPQANQYF.

This chain uses TRBV5-1 with TRBJ1-5; 9 positions agree with TRBD1. CDR3 length equals 15 residues. CDR1 is SGHRS and CDR2 is YFSETQ in the germline V gene. Trimming at V came to 3 bases and at J to 5 bases, leaving 6 bases not matched to a gene. The CDR3 bases are TGCGCCAGCAGCTCGGGACAGGGATCCCATCAGCCCCAGCATTTT. This codes for CASSSGQGSHQPQHF.

V gene TRBV3-1 (or the pseudogene TRBV3-2) combines with J gene TRBJ2-1, with a possible D match to TRBD1 (5 bases). Germline values: CDR1 LGHDT, CDR2 YNNKEL (reference sequence). Trimming removed 4 bases from V and 5 bases from J, with 12 bases in between. The CDR3 runs 14 residues. CDR3 amino acids: CASSPSGRDNEQFF. In DNA form, the CDR3 reads TGTGCCAGCAGCCCCTCGGGCAGGGACAATGAGCAGTTCTTC.

This sequence joins TRBV5-1 and TRBJ1-6; D is undetermined. CDR3 size: 15 residues. V was pared by 1 base and J by 7 bases, with 12 bases between. Per germline, CDR1 SGHRS and CDR2 YFSETQ. The CDR3, as DNA: TGCGCCAGCAGCTTGCTAGAGGTAAAGAATTCACCCCTCCACTTT. Amino acid sequence: CASSLLEVKNSPLHF.

J is TRBJ2-1 and V is TRBV7-6; 10 nucleotides agree with TRBD2. There are 15 residues in the CDR3. V was pared by 2 bases and J by 2 bases, with 0 bases of the junction left unmatched. CDR1 and CDR2 from the germline V gene are SGHVS and FNYEAQ. DNA of the CDR3: TGTGCCAGCAGCTTAACTAGCGGGACCTACAATGAGCAGTTCTTC. It codes for CASSLTSGTYNEQFF.

The V and J genes are TRBV4-2 and TRBJ2-3, with 16 bases aligning to TRBD2. The CDR3 sequence is 17 residues long. V trimming: 6 bases; J trimming: 2 bases; junction bases outside the gene matches: 5. CDR1 is LGHNA and CDR2 is YNFKEQ in the germline V gene. CDR3 region: CASRRGLAGGDTDTQYF. The CDR3 DNA is TGTGCCAGCAGACGGGGACTAGCGGGGGGGGACACAGATACGCAGTATTTT.

This chain uses TRBV12-3 or TRBV12-4 with TRBJ2-1; possibly TRBD2 for D (6 bases). Trimming shortened V by 6 bases and J by 8 bases, and 14 bases separated the two germline ends. The CDR3 length is 13 residues. CDR3 in DNA: TGTGCCAGCAGCGCCAGACTAGTCGATGAGCAGTTCTTC. Translating it yields CASSARLVDEQFF.